This is a list of T cell receptor beta chains from one sample in a study of blood T cell repertoires in COVID-19. TCRdb's table, derived via immunoSEQ multiplex PCR, lists solely in-frame clones and lacks some. The sample includes under 250,000 clones, 70% to 85% of them seen just once. Sample: peripheral blood. These receptors came from a human donor in a cohort sampled during active COVID-19. CDR3s include the opening cysteine and the closing phenylalanine or tryptophan. A D gene is named only where the DNA matches it firmly. Clone size appears in some rows only: once, few, many, or a class for an expanded clone.

v_call	d_call	clone_size	j_call	cdr3_length	cdr3_aa	cdr3_nt
TRBV5-4	TRBD2	NA	TRBJ2-7	14	CASSQRLAPYEQYF	TGTGCCAGCAGCCAGCGACTAGCGCCATACGAGCAGTACTTC
TRBV5-5	NA	NA	TRBJ1-5	15	CASSVDMLSRQPQHF	TGTGCCAGCAGCGTCGACATGCTTTCTCGTCAGCCCCAGCATTTT
TRBV5-6	NA	NA	TRBJ2-1	15	CASSFIDKPYNEQFF	TGTGCCAGCAGCTTCATAGATAAACCTTACAATGAGCAGTTCTTC
TRBV7-2	TRBD1	NA	TRBJ1-5	15	CASSQGADGNQPQHF	TGTGCCAGCAGCCAGGGGGCGGATGGCAATCAGCCCCAGCATTTT
TRBV18	TRBD2	NA	TRBJ2-1	21	CASSPQLAWTSGSFAYNEQFF	TGTGCCAGCTCACCACAGTTAGCGTGGACTAGCGGGAGTTTCGCCTACAATGAGCAGTTCTTC
TRBV2	TRBD1	NA	TRBJ1-2	13	CASIAGEGGGYTF	TGTGCCAGCATCGCTGGGGAAGGGGGCGGCTACACCTTC
TRBV6-6	NA	NA	TRBJ2-6	19	CASSHGGARPLSGANVLTF	TGTGCCAGCAGTCACGGAGGGGCACGTCCCTTGAGTGGGGCCAACGTCCTGACTTTC
TRBV2	TRBD2	NA	TRBJ2-1	21	CASRRRVPLAGGPGTYNEQFF	TGTGCCAGCAGGAGACGGGTCCCCTTAGCGGGAGGGCCGGGAACCTACAATGAGCAGTTCTTC
TRBV7-8	TRBD1	NA	TRBJ1-1	14	CASSLDRKWDEAFF	TGTGCCAGCAGCTTGGACAGGAAATGGGATGAAGCTTTCTTT
TRBV30	NA	NA	TRBJ2-4	12	CAWSPGDGVQYF	TGTGCCTGGAGTCCCGGAGATGGCGTTCAGTACTTC
TRBV11-2	NA	NA	TRBJ2-3	15	CASSPSGTSTDTQYF	TGTGCCAGCAGCCCGAGCGGCACTAGCACAGATACGCAGTATTTT
TRBV4-1	NA	NA	TRBJ2-3	13	CARGALGTDTQYF	TGCGCCAGGGGGGCCCTTGGGACAGATACGCAGTATTTT
TRBV30	TRBD2	NA	TRBJ2-7	15	CAWSVGLAGDYEQYF	TGTGCCTGGAGTGTAGGACTAGCGGGAGACTACGAGCAGTACTTC
TRBV6-5	TRBD1	NA	TRBJ2-5	13	CASSTGQQETQYF	TGTGCCAGCAGTACGGGACAGCAAGAGACCCAGTACTTC
TRBV5-1	NA	NA	TRBJ1-1	15	CASSLDGGGNTEAFF	TGCGCCAGCAGCTTGGACGGCGGCGGGAACACTGAAGCTTTCTTT
TRBV6-5	NA	NA	TRBJ1-2	14	CASSYFGQMHGYTF	TGTGCCAGCAGTTACTTCGGACAGATGCATGGCTACACCTTC
TRBV27	NA	NA	TRBJ2-1	13	CASSLSSYNEQFF	TGTGCCAGCAGTTTGAGCTCCTACAATGAGCAGTTCTTC
TRBV27	NA	NA	TRBJ2-6	17	CASSLLWQVSGANVLTF	TGTGCCAGCAGTTTATTATGGCAGGTCTCTGGGGCCAACGTCCTGACTTTC
TRBV5-4	TRBD1	NA	TRBJ2-4	15	CASSLGTGAKNIQYF	TGTGCCAGCAGCCTCGGGACAGGGGCCAAAAACATTCAGTACTTC
TRBV4-2	TRBD2	NA	TRBJ2-1	16	CASSQDSAGGNNEQFF	TGTGCCAGCAGCCAAGATTCGGCGGGAGGGAACAATGAGCAGTTCTTC
TRBV7-2	TRBD2	NA	TRBJ2-3	16	CASSHGLAGSTDTQYF	TGTGCCAGCAGCCACGGACTAGCGGGAAGCACAGATACGCAGTATTTT
TRBV28	TRBD1	NA	TRBJ1-4	16	CASSLSPGQGREKLFF	TGTGCCAGCAGTTTATCCCCTGGACAGGGCCGGGAAAAACTGTTTTTT
TRBV5-4	TRBD2	once	TRBJ2-3	13	CASSPGRTDTQYF	TGTGCCAGCAGCCCCGGGAGGACAGATACGCAGTATTTT
TRBV15	NA	once	TRBJ1-2	13	CATSTGDNYGYTF	TGTGCCACCAGCACAGGTGATAACTATGGCTACACCTTC
TRBV2	TRBD1	NA	TRBJ2-7	15	CASREGTGYGYEQYF	TGTGCCAGCAGGGAAGGGACAGGGTACGGGTACGAGCAGTACTTC
TRBV2	TRBD1	NA	TRBJ1-5	17	CASTPEEGTGGNQPQHF	TGTGCCAGCACGCCGGAAGAGGGCACAGGGGGAAATCAGCCCCAGCATTTT
TRBV9	NA	NA	TRBJ2-7	15	CASSVDGQSSYEQYF	TGTGCCAGCAGCGTAGATGGACAGAGCTCCTACGAGCAGTACTTC
TRBV6-5	NA	NA	TRBJ1-6	15	CASSPGNRARSPLHF	TGTGCCAGCAGCCCCGGCAACAGGGCGCGTTCACCCCTCCACTTT
TRBV5-1	TRBD2	many	TRBJ2-1	18	CASTRTTPSGSFYNEQFF	TGCGCCAGCACCCGAACCACCCCTAGCGGGAGCTTCTACAATGAGCAGTTCTTC
TRBV20-1	TRBD2	NA	TRBJ2-3	15	CSASVREDGTDTQYF	TGCAGTGCTAGTGTCCGGGAGGATGGTACAGATACGCAGTATTTT
TRBV6-5	NA	NA	TRBJ1-1	13	CASSYSRLSEAFF	TGTGCCAGCAGTTACTCGCGTTTATCTGAAGCTTTCTTT
TRBV18	NA	NA	TRBJ1-2	14	CASSPSLSHAGYTF	TGTGCCAGCTCACCTAGTCTATCCCACGCTGGCTACACCTTC
TRBV29-1	NA	NA	TRBJ1-2	13	CSGSSGALYGYTF	TGCAGCGGGTCCTCAGGGGCCCTCTATGGCTACACCTTC
TRBV11-2	TRBD1	NA	TRBJ1-1	16	CASSFTGGAVNTEAFF	TGTGCCAGCAGCTTTACAGGGGGGGCTGTGAACACTGAAGCTTTCTTT
TRBV3-1/TRBV3-2	NA	few	TRBJ2-3	13	CASSQGGVDTQYF	TGTGCCAGCAGCCAAGGGGGAGTCGATACGCAGTATTTT
TRBV7-9	NA	NA	TRBJ2-7	14	CASSFKGHPYEQYF	TGTGCCAGCAGCTTTAAGGGACACCCCTACGAGCAGTACTTC
TRBV11-2	TRBD1	NA	TRBJ1-1	15	CASSFRQGGNTEAFF	TGTGCCAGCAGCTTCCGACAGGGGGGAAACACTGAAGCTTTCTTT
TRBV11-2	TRBD2	NA	TRBJ2-1	17	CASSRLAGGDRYNEQFF	TGTGCCAGCAGCCGACTAGCGGGAGGAGATAGATACAATGAGCAGTTCTTC
TRBV5-1	NA	NA	TRBJ2-7	13	CASSLFQDAEQYF	TGCGCCAGCAGCTTGTTTCAGGATGCCGAGCAGTACTTC
TRBV24-1	NA	NA	TRBJ2-7	12	CATSIDSYEQYF	TGTGCCACCAGTATCGACAGCTACGAGCAGTACTTC
TRBV5-1	NA	NA	TRBJ1-1	14	CASSPTGSALEAFF	TGCGCCAGCAGCCCTACAGGTTCCGCTCTTGAAGCTTTCTTT
TRBV7-2	TRBD2	NA	TRBJ2-1	16	CASSPRTGTSGGEQFF	TGTGCCAGCAGCCCCCGGACCGGGACCTCGGGGGGTGAGCAGTTCTTC
TRBV21-1	NA	NA	TRBJ2-7	15	CASPLRGRGRYEQYF	TGTGCCAGTCCTCTCCGAGGCAGGGGGCGGTACGAGCAGTACTTC
TRBV6-5	NA	NA	TRBJ1-1	14	CASRAGFMNTEAFF	TGTGCCAGCAGGGCAGGATTCATGAACACTGAAGCTTTCTTT
TRBV6-2/TRBV6-3	TRBD1	NA	TRBJ1-6	15	CASSSAGTGSSPLHF	TGTGCCAGCAGTAGCGCCGGGACAGGGTCCTCACCCCTCCACTTT
TRBV4-2	TRBD1	NA	TRBJ2-7	15	CASSRGQGVPYEQYF	TGTGCCAGCAGCCGCGGACAGGGGGTCCCCTACGAGCAGTACTTC
TRBV21-1	NA	NA	TRBJ1-2	16	CASSPRMDRGLYGYTF	TGTGCCAGCAGCCCACGGATGGACAGGGGGCTCTATGGCTACACCTTC
TRBV2	NA	NA	TRBJ2-7	13	CASTTERNDEQYF	TGTGCCAGCACTACTGAGCGTAACGACGAGCAGTACTTC
TRBV5-1	NA	many	TRBJ1-2	12	CASREGNYGYTF	TGCGCCAGCAGGGAGGGTAACTATGGCTACACCTTC
TRBV11-3	NA	NA	TRBJ2-3	16	CASSLDVGDIQDTQYF	TGTGCCAGCAGCTTAGATGTGGGGGACATCCAAGATACGCAGTATTTT
TRBV28	NA	once	TRBJ1-2	11	CASSWTGGYTF	TGTGCCAGCAGTTGGACGGGGGGCTACACCTTC
TRBV5-1	TRBD1	NA	TRBJ1-2	15	CASSPGDRGNYGYTF	TGCGCCAGCAGCCCGGGGGACAGGGGGAACTATGGCTACACCTTC
TRBV5-8	NA	once	TRBJ2-5	14	CASIPIRGQETQYF	TGTGCCAGCATCCCAATTAGGGGCCAAGAGACCCAGTACTTC
TRBV19	NA	NA	TRBJ2-7	14	CASSMRGLPGEQYF	TGTGCCAGTAGTATGCGGGGCCTCCCGGGAGAGCAGTACTTC
TRBV14	NA	once	TRBJ2-3	20	CASSQAWQGSFGRSTDTQYF	TGTGCCAGCAGCCAAGCGTGGCAGGGAAGTTTTGGACGGTCCACAGATACGCAGTATTTT